This paragraph reports one TCR beta chain. This entry is derived from a study of cytomegalovirus exposure and HLA in healthy donors. This CDR3 spans 14 amino acids. Trimming took off 0 bases at V and 2 bases at J, with 7 bases between the two ends. Germline V gene data show CDR1 as SGHDN and CDR2 as FVKESK. It was with 60 Vbeta and 13 Jbeta primers that the PCR ran. Some clones are missing from TCRdb's copy, which holds only in-frame ones; the method was immunoSEQ multiplex PCR. The sample has around 190,000 clones; 60% to 85% are singletons. This TCR was recovered from a woman in her thirties or forties in good health and CMV-seronegative. Sequenced input: PBMCs. V and J are TRBV14 and TRBJ2-5, with D hard to call. CDR3: CASSQDTRQETQYF. Here the CDR3 DNA reads TGTGCCAGCAGCCAAGATACAAGACAAGAGACCCAGTACTTC.